These 29 T cell receptor beta chains came from one sample sequenced in a study of T-cell memory formation after mild COVID-19 (dated by TCRdb to the early 2020s). Libraries were prepared through 5' RACE. TCRdb lists the instrument as Illumina NovaSeq 6000. The public reads were reanalyzed by TCRdb: fastp trimming at Q25, MiXCR alignment, in-frame beta chains only. Rows matching on CDR3 protein sequence are summarized as one entry with the most common DNA and genes. The sample has 190,000 or so distinct CDR3 sequences on record, over 9.5% of them singletons. The ten top clones hold 2.5% to 3.5% of the sample. The sequenced sample was PBMCs or a T cell subset sorted from them (not recorded which). These receptors were obtained from a man aged 18 to 30 who had mild COVID-19 (a few samples of this study predate the infection). The sample titles of this study are shuffled in the database, so cell type and time point are left out; the donor was told from shared clones.

The rearrangement links TRBV4-3 to TRBJ1-2; a weak D match, TRBD1 (5 bases). Deletions cut 4 bases from V and 8 bases from J, with 20 bases between. CDR1 and CDR2 (germline): LGHNA, YSLEER. This CDR3 contains 15 residues. The CDR3 DNA reads as TGCGCCAGCAGCCCGAAACCTCAGGGCTCGAGAGGCTACACCTTC. Protein sequence: CASSPKPQGSRGYTF.

V gene TRBV5-1 combines with J gene TRBJ1-5, with a tentative D call TRBD1 (5 bases). Germline CDR1 and CDR2: SGHRS and YFSETQ. The CDR3 extends over 14 amino acids. Trimming stripped 4 bases from V and 2 bases from J, with 10 bases between. The DNA for the CDR3 is TGCGCCAGCAGCGCCGGACATGGCAATCAGCCCCAGCATTTT. Translation: CASSAGHGNQPQHF.

This clonotype was found a few times. The chain joins TRBV7-2 to TRBJ1-2, with D perhaps matching TRBD1 (6 bases). The CDR3 runs 14 residues. The V and J ends lost 3 bases and 5 bases respectively, with 13 bases between them. Germline assignment: CDR1 SGHTA and CDR2 FQGNSA. CDR3 sequence (DNA): TGTGCCAGCAGCTTTTCCAGGGGCGGATATGGCTACACCTTC. This codes for CASSFSRGGYGYTF.

This clonotype occurred a few times. This CDR3 is CASSLDLGYSNQPQHF. In DNA, the CDR3 is TGTGCCAGCAGTTTGGACCTGGGATATAGCAATCAGCCCCAGCATTTT. This chain joins TRBV7-2 and TRBJ1-5; D is undetermined. V was shortened by 6 bases and J by 0 bases, with 15 bases between the two germline ends. Germline loops: CDR1 SGHTA, CDR2 FQGNSA. The CDR3 covers 16 residues.

This clonotype was seen only a few times. The rearrangement links TRBV12-3 or TRBV12-4 to TRBJ2-4; 9 bases map to TRBD1. There are 13 residues in the CDR3. V trimming: 5 bases; J trimming: 7 bases; junction bases outside the gene matches: 3. Here the CDR3 reads CASSTGTGNIQYF. CDR3 nucleotides: TGTGCCAGCAGTACCGGGACAGGGAACATTCAGTACTTC.

This clonotype was detected ten times or more. V usage is TRBV10-3 and J usage is TRBJ2-1; 9 nucleotides agree with TRBD2. CDR1 and CDR2 (germline): ENHRY, SYGVKD. Unmatched junction bases numbered 8, after V lost 9 bases and J lost 5 bases. CDR3 length: 14 residues. The CDR3 nucleotides are TGTGCCATAAGAAGACTAGCGGAACACAATGAGCAGTTCTTC. Encoded protein: CAIRRLAEHNEQFF.

The chain couples TRBV7-9 to TRBJ1-1; perhaps TRBD1 as D (5 bases). This CDR3 is 13 amino acids long. CDR1 and CDR2 from the germline V gene are SEHNR and FQNEAQ (reference sequence). The V gene lost 8 bases and the J gene lost 1 base, with 11 bases spanning the gap. This CDR3 reads CASLGTGNTEAFF. The CDR3, as DNA: TGTGCCAGCCTAGGGACGGGGAACACTGAAGCTTTCTTT.

Ten or more counts support this clonotype. This rearrangement joins TRBV3-1 to TRBJ2-3, with D tentatively TRBD1 or TRBD2 (6 bases each). Trimming removed 4 bases from V and 6 bases from J, with 17 bases in between. The CDR3 is 15 residues long. Germline lookup yields CDR1 LGHDT and CDR2 YNNKEL (reference sequence). The CDR3 protein is CASSPGAIGSDTQYF. CDR3 bases: TGTGCCAGCAGCCCGGGGGCCATCGGAAGTGATACGCAGTATTTT.

This chain joins TRBV20-1 and TRBJ2-7; maybe TRBD2 (7 bases). V lost 6 bases and J lost 0, with 15 bases in between. The CDR3 is made up of 14 amino acids. Germline V gene data show CDR1 as DFQATT and CDR2 as SNEGSKA (reference sequence). For the CDR3, the DNA is TGCAGTGCCAGACCGGGGGGCCTCTCCTACGAGCAGTACTTC. The encoded protein is CSARPGGLSYEQYF.

This rearrangement joins TRBV7-2 to TRBJ1-3; 9 nucleotides match TRBD1. The length of the CDR3 is 14 residues. With V trimmed by 5 bases and J by 4 bases, 3 bases remained unmatched. Germline assignment: CDR1 SGHTA and CDR2 FQGNSA. The CDR3 region has the DNA TGTGCCAGCAGCCCCGGACAGGGGGGAAACACCATATATTTT. This gives the protein CASSPGQGGNTIYF.

The chain employs TRBV18 and TRBJ2-6; no definite D call. The CDR3 contains 12 residues. V lost 1 base, J lost 5 bases, and 0 bases lay in between. Germline V gives CDR1 KGHSH, CDR2 LQKENI. The CDR3 coding sequence is TGTGCCAGCTCACCACGGGCCAACGTCCTGACTTTC. As protein: CASSPRANVLTF.

The table lists this clonotype with a few counts. CDR3 sequence (DNA): TGTGCCAGCAGCCCCTCTACTAGCGGGGGTTTTAATGAGCAGTTCTTC. Protein: CASSPSTSGGFNEQFF. V and J are TRBV7-2 and TRBJ2-1, with 11 bases fitting TRBD2. The CDR3 consists of 16 residues. V gave up 5 bases and J gave up 7 bases; unmatched junction bases: 10. Per germline, CDR1 SGHTA and CDR2 FQGNSA.

In its sample, this clonotype was seen a few times. The gene calls are TRBV28 and TRBJ2-5; 13 positions match TRBD2. This CDR3 spans 17 amino acids. The junction had 8 bases not matched to a gene; V was cut back by 4 bases and J by 3 bases. The germline V gene has CDR1 MDHEN and CDR2 SYDVKM. CDR3 residues: CASSSWPGTSGEETQYF. CDR3 nucleotide sequence: TGTGCCAGCAGTTCATGGCCTGGGACTAGCGGGGAAGAGACCCAGTACTTC.

This clonotype was observed a few times. This rearrangement joins TRBV10-3 to TRBJ2-3; 8 bases fit TRBD1. The CDR3 spans 16 residues. V lost 2 bases, J lost 5 bases, and 9 bases stayed unmatched. Germline-derived CDR1 and CDR2 are ENHRY and SYGVKD. The CDR3, as DNA: TGTGCCATCAGTGAGGCGACCAGGGGGCGAATAGATACGCAGTATTTT. The encoded protein is CAISEATRGRIDTQYF.

This clonotype was seen at least ten times. V and J are TRBV25-1 and TRBJ1-1; 9 bases are a match to TRBD1. The V segment lost 4 bases and the J segment 5 bases; nucleotides outside the gene matches: 5. There are 14 residues in the CDR3. In germline, CDR1 is MGHDK, CDR2 SYGVNS. The CDR3 here is CASSVRDRVTEAFF. For the CDR3, the DNA is TGTGCCAGCAGTGTCCGGGACAGGGTGACTGAAGCTTTCTTT.

This clonotype came up a few times. The gene calls are TRBV5-1 and TRBJ1-1; 10 bases fit TRBD1. CDR3 length: 16 amino acids. V trimming: 4 bases; J trimming: 3 bases; junction bases outside the gene matches: 9. Germline assignment: CDR1 SGHRS and CDR2 YFSETQ. This chain's CDR3 is CASSTGQGTGDTEAFF. CDR3 sequence (DNA): TGCGCCAGCAGCACGGGACAGGGGACGGGTGACACTGAAGCTTTCTTT.

This clonotype turned up a few times. This chain joins TRBV24-1 and TRBJ2-3, with D perhaps matching TRBD2 (7 bases). The germline gives CDR1 KGHDR, CDR2 SFDVKD. The CDR3 is 15 amino acids. The V gene lost 10 bases and the J gene lost 4 bases, with 20 bases spanning the gap. CDR3 sequence reads: CATNGGGRLADTQYF. DNA of the CDR3: TGTGCCACGAATGGGGGGGGGCGATTGGCAGATACGCAGTATTTT.

This clonotype was observed a few times. The V call is TRBV6-5, the J call TRBJ2-7, with 9 bases lining up with TRBD2. The V segment lost 0 bases and the J segment 6 bases; nucleotides outside the gene matches: 6. This CDR3 comprises 15 residues. Germline-derived CDR1 and CDR2 are MNHEY and SVGAGI. The CDR3 bases are TGTGCCAGCAGTTACTCCCCCGGGACTAGCTCCGAGCAGTACTTC. Amino acid sequence: CASSYSPGTSSEQYF.

This clonotype was seen ten or more times. The chain employs TRBV5-1 and TRBJ2-7; D is uncertain. This CDR3 spans 14 amino acids. Germline assignment: CDR1 SGHRS and CDR2 YFSETQ. CDR3 nucleotides: TGTGCCAGCAGTTTGGGCGGAAGCTCCTACGAGCAGTACGTC. Its translation is CASSLGGSSYEQYV.

The rearrangement links TRBV4-3 to TRBJ2-3; D is unclear. The CDR3 is 13 residues long. Trimming removed 0 bases from V and 6 bases from J, with 7 bases in between. Germline V gene lookup returns CDR1 LGHNA and CDR2 YSLEER. The CDR3 protein is CASSQDNPDTQYF. The CDR3 DNA follows: TGCGCCAGCAGCCAAGATAATCCTGATACGCAGTATTTT.

The J gene is TRBJ2-5, the V gene TRBV5-1, with D perhaps matching TRBD1 (6 bases). The V end was cut by 4 bases, the J end by 2 bases, with 12 bases between. CDR1 is SGHRS and CDR2 is YFSETQ in the germline V gene. The CDR3 loop spans 14 amino acids. The CDR3 loop reads CASSVPGTQETQYF. Here the CDR3 DNA reads TGCGCCAGCAGCGTACCCGGGACACAAGAGACCCAGTACTTC.

In its sample, this clonotype was seen many times. The V gene is TRBV7-8, the J gene TRBJ1-2; D is unresolved. The germline gives CDR1 SGHVS, CDR2 FQNEAQ. Trimming cost V 5 bases and J 2 bases, with 6 bases left between them. This CDR3 has 12 amino acids. CDR3 sequence (DNA): TGTGCCAGCAGCGGGCAGAACTATGGCTACACCTTC. Translating gives CASSGQNYGYTF. The whole variable domain, filled in from reference TRBV7-8 and TRBJ1-2, reads GAGVSQSPRYKVAKRGQDVALRCDPISGHVSLFWYQQALGQGPEFLTYFQNEAQLDKSGLPSDRFFAERPEGSVSTLKIQRTQQEDSAVYLCASSGQNYGYTFGSGTRLTVV.

There are a few counts of this clonotype. This chain connects TRBV21-1 to TRBJ1-1. TRBV21-1 is assigned pseudogene status. This CDR3 region has 14 residues. The DNA for the CDR3 is TGTGCCAGCAGCAAAGTTAAGGTGTACACTGAAGCTTTCTTT. This translates into CASSKVKVYTEAFF.

This chain joins TRBV12-3 or TRBV12-4 and TRBJ2-1; 8 bases are shared with TRBD2. The CDR3 is made up of 17 amino acids. After removal of 4 bases from V and 1 base from J, the junction contained 9 bases not matched to a gene. This chain's CDR3 is CASSSQKTSGSYNEQFF. The CDR3 DNA reads TGTGCCAGCAGTTCCCAAAAAACTAGCGGATCCTACAATGAGCAGTTCTTC.

CDR3 DNA: TGTGCCAGCAGCTTAAAAACGGCGAGCCCCTACGAGCAGTACGTC. Translated, it gives CASSLKTASPYEQYV. The chain links TRBV7-2 to TRBJ2-7; D remains ambiguous. Looked up from germline, CDR1 is SGHTA and CDR2 is FQGNSA. The CDR3 is 15 residues long. Trimming took off 2 bases at V and 2 bases at J, with 13 bases between the two ends.

The V and J genes are TRBV19 and TRBJ2-5; weak D call: TRBD2 (6 bases). The V and J ends lost 3 bases and 2 bases respectively, with 13 bases between them. The length of the CDR3 is 15 residues. The germline CDR1 and CDR2 sequences are LNHDA and SQIVND (reference sequence). In DNA, the CDR3 is TGTGCCAGTAGTATTTGGAGGGACCCTCAAGAGACCCAGTACTTC. Translated: CASSIWRDPQETQYF.

This clonotype was recorded a few times. V is TRBV7-2 and J is TRBJ2-5, with D possibly being TRBD2 (6 bases). The germline CDR1 and CDR2 sequences are SGHTA and FQGNSA. The CDR3 has 14 amino acids. The V end lost 5 bases, the J end lost 7 bases, and 17 bases lay between the germline ends. The CDR3 nucleotides read TGTGCCAGCAGCGGAGGTTGGCAGGGAGGGACCCAGTACTTC. This translates into CASSGGWQGGTQYF. The full variable domain, rest sourced from reference TRBV7-2 and TRBJ2-5, is GAGVSQSPSNKVTEKGKDVELRCDPISGHTALYWYRQSLGQGLEFLIYFQGNSAPDKSGLPSDRFSAERTGGSVSTLTIQRTQQEDSAVYLCASSGGWQGGTQYFGPGTRLLVL.

There are many counts of this clonotype. The chain has TRBV27 and TRBJ1-2; possibly TRBD1 for D (5 bases). The CDR3 covers 13 residues. Germline-derived CDR1 and CDR2 are MNHEY and SMNVEV (reference sequence). Trimming shortened V by 4 bases and J by 2 bases, and 8 bases separated the two germline ends. The CDR3 protein is CASSSGRNYGYTF. The CDR3 bases are TGTGCCAGCAGTTCGGGACGGAACTATGGCTACACCTTC.

The chain has TRBV2 and TRBJ2-2, with a possible D match to TRBD1 (5 bases). The CDR3 runs 11 residues. Germline V CDR1 and CDR2: SNHLY, FYNNEI. V lost 7 bases to trimming and J lost 9 bases, with 9 bases between them. CDR3 sequence (DNA): TGTGCCAGCACCTTGGACAGGGAGCTGTTTTTT. It yields the protein CASTLDRELFF.